This T cell receptor beta chain was sequenced during a study of T cell responses to AZD1222 COVID-19 vaccine. Study-level information: The analysis combined second doses at about 4 or about 12 weeks.

As to this clone: Its matching antigen is unknown.

Points from the study as a whole: Clonal diversity was possibly underestimated; the donors were predominantly white British and more often female. Baseline serostatus was positive in only 5 to 7 AZD1222 recipients. Repertoire samples came only from after the peak T cell response.

TCRdb's table, derived via immunoSEQ multiplex PCR, lists solely in-frame clones and lacks some. The repertoire has about 76,000 clones, around nine tenths of them found once; the top ten carry about 4.3%. Germline assignment: CDR1 SQVTM and CDR2 ANQGSEA. Trimming took 3 bases from V and 0 from J, leaving 11 bases between them. The CDR3 covers 14 residues. This TCR was recovered from an adult in good health. This specimen consisted of peripheral blood, obtained on day 0 of AZD1222 vaccination. The chain combines TRBV29-1 with TRBJ1-2; no clear D gene. The CDR3, as DNA: TGCAGCGTTGAGCAGGTCTTAGCTAACTATGGCTACACCTTC. This encodes CSVEQVLANYGYTF.